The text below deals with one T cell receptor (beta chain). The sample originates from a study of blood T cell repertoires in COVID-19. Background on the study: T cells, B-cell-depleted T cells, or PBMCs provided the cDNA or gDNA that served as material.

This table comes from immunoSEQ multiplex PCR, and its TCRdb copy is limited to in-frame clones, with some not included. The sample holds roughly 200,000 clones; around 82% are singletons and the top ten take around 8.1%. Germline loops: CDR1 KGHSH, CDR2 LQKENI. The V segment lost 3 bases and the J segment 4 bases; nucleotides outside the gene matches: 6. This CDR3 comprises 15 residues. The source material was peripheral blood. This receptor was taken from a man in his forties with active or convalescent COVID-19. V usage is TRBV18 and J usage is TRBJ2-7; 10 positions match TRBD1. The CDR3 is CASSPGTGERYEQYF. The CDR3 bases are TGTGCCAGCTCACCCGGGACAGGGGAGCGGTACGAGCAGTACTTC.